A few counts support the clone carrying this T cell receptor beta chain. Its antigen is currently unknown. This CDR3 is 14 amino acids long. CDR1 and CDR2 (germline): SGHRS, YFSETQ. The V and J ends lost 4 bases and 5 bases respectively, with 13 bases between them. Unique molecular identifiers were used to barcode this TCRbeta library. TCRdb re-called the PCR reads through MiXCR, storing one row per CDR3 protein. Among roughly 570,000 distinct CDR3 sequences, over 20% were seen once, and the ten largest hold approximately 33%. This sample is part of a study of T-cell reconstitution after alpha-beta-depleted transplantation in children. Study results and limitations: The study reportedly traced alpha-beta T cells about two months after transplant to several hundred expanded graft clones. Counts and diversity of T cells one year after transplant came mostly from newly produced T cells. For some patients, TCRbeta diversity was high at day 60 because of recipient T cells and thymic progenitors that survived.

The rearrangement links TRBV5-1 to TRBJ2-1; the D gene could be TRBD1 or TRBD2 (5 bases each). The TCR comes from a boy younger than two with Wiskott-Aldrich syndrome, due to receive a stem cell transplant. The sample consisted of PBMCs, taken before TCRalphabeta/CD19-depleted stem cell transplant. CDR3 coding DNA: TGCGCCAGCAGCCGGGACGGGCGCAACAATGAGCAGTTCTTC. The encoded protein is CASSRDGRNNEQFF.